This T cell receptor beta chain is drawn from a study of T cells in Graves' hyperthyroidism and ophthalmopathy. Overall study findings and caveats: Ophthalmopathy stood apart from stable hyperthyroidism in a 13 V-J model.

The CDR3 regions of TCR beta were amplified from RNA transcripts. Researchers ran a first-round RT-PCR on the TCR CDR3 using the HTBI primer set. Via MiXCR, TCRdb re-called the multiplex PCR reads, giving one row per CDR3 protein. The top ten clones hold roughly 15% of a sample with 500,000 or so distinct CDR3 sequences, 15% to 20% of them seen once. The CDR3 spans 12 residues. V lost 7 bases and J lost 4, with 10 bases in between. Germline V lookup: CDR1 MNHNS, CDR2 SASEGT. This clonotype showed up many times. What it binds is unknown. This sequence originates from a woman between 18 and 29 years old with Graves' ophthalmopathy. Sequencing was done on a sample of blood. This chain connects TRBV6-1 to TRBJ2-5, with unresolved D. The CDR3 DNA is TGTGCCAGCATAAGCGCCGGAGAGACCCAGTACTTC. Translating it yields CASISAGETQYF.